The sequence of this T cell receptor beta chain was determined in a study of post-analysis software for immune sequencing data. Study information: In terms of disease course, relapsing-remitting, secondary progressive and progressive-relapsing multiple sclerosis were included.

With respect to this clonotype: What it recognizes is unknown.

TCR beta cDNA libraries had unique molecular identifiers. TCRdb re-called the PCR reads with MiXCR, one entry per CDR3 protein. The sample includes under 900,000 distinct CDR3 sequences, roughly 50% of them seen just once. General study findings and limits: Controls had significantly higher normalized Chao1 diversity than multiple sclerosis patients. The authors found that F measure strongly co-clustered same-batch samples.

Sequencing was carried out using blood. The receptor was derived from a girl aged 5 to 17 with multiple sclerosis.

CDR3 coding DNA: TGCAGCGCGCAGGGCGGGGCAGATACGCAGTATTTT. The encoded protein is CSAQGGADTQYF. The J gene is TRBJ2-3, the V gene TRBV29-1; weak D call: TRBD2 (6 bases). The V and J ends lost 7 bases and 4 bases respectively, with 12 bases between them. There are 12 residues in the CDR3. Looked up from germline, CDR1 is SQVTM and CDR2 is ANQGSEA.